Listed here is a single T cell receptor (beta chain). Its antigen is not identified. Trimming took 5 bases from V and 4 from J; bases not matched to a gene: 12. The CDR3 is 18 amino acids. Germline CDR1 and CDR2: LGHNT and FRNRAP. Patients selected for sequencing had displayed CD8+CD57+ cell expansion by flow cytometry. Each patient gave a blood sample that was collected before any therapy had been received. TCR beta VDJ and CDR3 profiling used genomic DNA as template. TCRdb re-derived calls from the reads in MiXCR, one entry per CDR3 protein. This table holds about half a million distinct CDR3 sequences, around 32% found once. The source of the sample is a study of CD8+CD57+ T cells in acquired aplastic anemia. About the study: Isolated CD4+ and CD8+ cells, once sorted, yielded DNA averaging around 3 ug. Whole-study findings and limits: The study identified more than 25 CD8+ CDR3 sequences shared by patients and controls.

This TCR came from a human donor with aplastic anemia. Sequenced input: sorted CD4+, CD8+, or CD8+CD57+ T cells (not recorded which) from PBMCs. This rearrangement joins TRBV12-5 to TRBJ2-7; 15 bases match TRBD2. CDR3 residues: CASGISGLAGGFFYEQYF. The CDR3 DNA is TGTGCTAGTGGTATATCGGGACTAGCGGGGGGTTTTTTTTACGAGCAGTACTTC.